The 20 T cell receptor beta chains in this list originate from one sample, sequenced in a study of blood T cell repertoires in COVID-19 (dated by TCRdb to about 2020). The protocol used for the library was the immunoSEQ multiplex PCR assay. What TCRdb holds here is the immuneACCESS table cut down to in-frame rearrangements. Part of the clones is not present; checked against another copy, under half of the missing clones reflect an unresolved V gene, and the others are unexplained. This sample holds approximately 170,000 clones; 80% to 90% were observed only once. The leading ten clones occupy roughly 4% of the sample. The sample was peripheral blood. These receptors originate from a woman in her 70s with acute or convalescent COVID-19.

The rearrangement uses TRBV10-2 and TRBJ2-7, with 12 bases aligning to TRBD2. The CDR3 runs 17 residues. J gave up 4 bases and V 0 bases, and 7 bases lay outside the gene matches. In germline, CDR1 is WSHSY, CDR2 SAAADI. For the CDR3, the DNA is TGCGCCAGCAGTGAGTCACTAGCGGGAGGAAGACGGTACGAGCAGTACTTC. It is translated as CASSESLAGGRRYEQYF.

This clone was seen a single time. The V and J genes are TRBV7-8 and TRBJ1-3, with 11 bases fitting TRBD1. V lost 4 bases, J lost 1 base, and 3 bases stayed unmatched. The CDR3 is 16 residues long. From germline, CDR1 is SGHVS and CDR2 FQNEAQ. This CDR3 reads CASSSGTGGSGNTIYF. CDR3 DNA sequence: TGTGCCAGCAGCTCCGGGACAGGGGGATCTGGAAACACCATATATTTT.

The chain joins TRBV7-9 to TRBJ2-5, with 10 nucleotides matching TRBD2. The CDR3 runs to 16 residues. CDR1 is SEHNR and CDR2 is FQNEAQ in the germline V gene (reference sequence). V was clipped by 2 bases and J by 2 bases; unmatched bases: 5. The CDR3 DNA reads as TGTGCCAGCAGCTTATTTGTTAGCGGGGGGCAAGAGACCCAGTACTTC. It codes for CASSLFVSGGQETQYF. Filled out from reference TRBV7-9 and TRBJ2-5, the complete variable domain reads DTGVSQNPRHKITKRGQNVTFRCDPISEHNRLYWYRQTLGQGPEFLTYFQNEAQLEKSRLLSDRFSAERPKGSFSTLEIQRTEQGDSAMYLCASSLFVSGGQETQYFGPGTRLLVL.

This sequence joins TRBV7-3 and TRBJ2-1; TRBD2 matches 8 bases. Germline V gives CDR1 SGHTA, CDR2 FQGTGA. V gave up 5 bases and J gave up 3 bases; unmatched junction bases: 12. This CDR3 has 17 residues. The CDR3 region is CASSPSIGTRNYNEQFF. The CDR3, as DNA: TGTGCCAGCAGCCCATCGATCGGGACTAGAAACTACAATGAGCAGTTCTTC.

V is TRBV7-7 and J is TRBJ2-6; TRBD1 might be the D (5 bases). V lost 5 bases and J lost 0, with 8 bases in between. In germline, CDR1 is SSHAT, CDR2 FNYEAQ (reference sequence). CDR3 size: 15 residues. The CDR3 here is CASSVDSSGANVLTF. Here the CDR3 DNA reads TGTGCCAGCAGCGTAGACAGCTCTGGGGCCAACGTCCTGACTTTC.

V usage is TRBV7-2 and J usage is TRBJ2-7, with 9 bases matching TRBD1. This CDR3 has 14 amino acids. The V gene end was trimmed by 5 bases and the J gene end by 6 bases; junction bases not matched to a gene: 8. The V gene's germline CDR1 is SGHTA and CDR2 FQGNSA. CDR3: CASSLRPTGGEQYF. CDR3 nucleotide sequence: TGTGCCAGCAGCCTCAGGCCGACAGGGGGCGAGCAGTACTTC.

The V gene is TRBV9, the J gene TRBJ1-5; perhaps TRBD1 as D (5 bases). This CDR3 is 13 amino acids long. V shed 3 bases and J shed 6 bases, with 10 bases lying between them. Germline V CDR1 and CDR2: SGDLS, YYNGEE. The CDR3 sequence: CASSGSGFQPQHF. As DNA, the CDR3 is TGTGCCAGCAGCGGATCAGGGTTTCAGCCCCAGCATTTT.

This clone has only one observation. This CDR3 is CASSPDRGLVYEQYF. Written as DNA, the CDR3 is TGCGCCAGCAGCCCAGACAGGGGGCTCGTGTACGAGCAGTACTTC. The chain carries TRBV4-3 and TRBJ2-7; 10 bases are shared with TRBD1. Per the germline V gene, CDR1 is LGHNA and CDR2 is YSLEER. The CDR3 is 15 residues long. V shed 4 bases, J shed 4 bases, and the junction held 7 bases outside the gene matches.

This rearrangement joins TRBV6-5 to TRBJ1-1; TRBD1 agrees at 7 bases. The germline V gene has CDR1 MNHEY and CDR2 SVGAGI. V lost 2 bases, J lost 5 bases, and 11 bases stayed unmatched. The CDR3 spans 16 residues. The CDR3 loop reads CASSYHRGGSSTEAFF. In DNA, the CDR3 is TGTGCCAGCAGTTACCACAGGGGTGGGTCTTCGACTGAAGCTTTCTTT.

The chain joins TRBV7-2 to TRBJ2-2, with 9 bases lining up with TRBD2. The CDR3 spans 17 residues. V lost 5 bases to trimming and J lost 7 bases; unmatched junction nucleotides: 14. The V gene's germline CDR1 is SGHTA and CDR2 FQGNSA. Written as DNA, the CDR3 is TGTGCCAGCAGCCAACTCGGGACTAGCTTCGGGGTCGGGGAGCTGTTTTTT. It yields the protein CASSQLGTSFGVGELFF.

The chain uses TRBV7-6 and TRBJ2-1, with 10 nucleotides matching TRBD2. The CDR3 is 18 residues long. Germline V gives CDR1 SGHVS, CDR2 FNYEAQ. Trimming removed 2 bases from V and 5 bases from J; junction bases left unmatched: 12. The CDR3 nucleotides are TGTGCCAGCAGCTTAAGGCCGCTTAGGACTAGCGGTAACAATGAGCAGTTCTTC. Encoded protein: CASSLRPLRTSGNNEQFF.

V usage is TRBV5-8 and J usage is TRBJ1-1, with TRBD1 identical over 7 bases. This CDR3 is 15 amino acids long. Germline-derived CDR1 and CDR2 are SGHTS and YDEGEE. The trim removed 4 bases at V and 2 bases at J, leaving 8 bases unmatched. CDR3 DNA: TGTGCCAGCAGCAAACAGGGGTCGGGTAACACTGAAGCTTTCTTT. It yields the protein CASSKQGSGNTEAFF.

Only a few counts were recorded for this clone. The genes are TRBV6-4 and TRBJ2-3; 12 nucleotides agree with TRBD2. Germline CDR1 reads MRHNA; CDR2 reads SNTAGT. The J segment lost 4 bases and the V segment lost 5 bases, leaving 4 bases of the junction unmatched. This CDR3 comprises 15 residues. The CDR3 region has the DNA TGTGCCAGCAGTCAACTAGCGGGAGGATCAGATACGCAGTATTTT. It specifies CASSQLAGGSDTQYF.

The J gene is TRBJ1-5, the V gene TRBV19; 7 positions agree with TRBD1. Germline CDR1 and CDR2: LNHDA and SQIVND (reference sequence). The J segment lost 4 bases and the V segment lost 8 bases, leaving 5 bases of the junction unmatched. The CDR3 is 13 residues long. The CDR3 here is CASRDSKNQPQHF. In DNA, the CDR3 is TGTGCCAGTCGGGACAGTAAAAATCAGCCCCAGCATTTT.

J is TRBJ2-7 and V is TRBV7-2; TRBD2 aligns across 10 bases. Trimming at V came to 2 bases and at J to 3 bases, leaving 4 bases not matched to a gene. From germline, CDR1 is SGHTA and CDR2 FQGNSA. This CDR3 contains 15 residues. The CDR3 region is CASSLRASGSYEQYF. CDR3 nucleotide sequence: TGTGCCAGCAGCTTACGGGCTAGCGGGAGCTACGAGCAGTACTTC.

The rearrangement joins TRBV7-9 to TRBJ1-6, with 10 bases identical to TRBD1. The V gene's germline CDR1 is SEHNR and CDR2 FQNEAQ (reference sequence). With 4 bases clipped from V and 4 bases from J, the junction kept 7 bases outside the gene matches. This CDR3 is 17 amino acids long. CDR3 coding DNA: TGTGCCAGCAGCTCAGTCCGGGACAGGGGTTATAATTCACCCCTCCACTTT. Translation gives CASSSVRDRGYNSPLHF.

The V and J genes are TRBV11-2 and TRBJ2-7, with D hard to call. Germline V gene data show CDR1 as SGHAT and CDR2 as FQNNGV. The CDR3 loop spans 12 amino acids. V lost 1 base and J 3 bases, leaving 4 bases between the germline ends. CDR3 in amino acids: CASSLAFYEQYF. CDR3 bases: TGTGCCAGCAGCTTAGCGTTCTACGAGCAGTACTTC. The whole variable domain, filled in from reference TRBV11-2 and TRBJ2-7, reads EAGVAQSPRYKIIEKRQSVAFWCNPISGHATLYWYQQILGQGPKLLIQFQNNGVVDDSQLPKDRFSAERLKGVDSTLKIQPAKLEDSAVYLCASSLAFYEQYFGPGTRLTVT.

This chain uses TRBV3-1 (or the pseudogene TRBV3-2) with TRBJ1-6, with a weak D call TRBD1 (6 bases). This CDR3 region has 16 residues. Germline CDR1 is LGHDT and CDR2 is YNNKEL (reference sequence). V lost 2 bases to trimming and J lost 5 bases, with 13 bases between them. Here the CDR3 DNA reads TGTGCCAGCAGCCAACTGACAGGATTGGATAATTCACCCCTCCACTTT. It encodes CASSQLTGLDNSPLHF.

V usage is TRBV3-1 (or the pseudogene TRBV3-2) and J usage is TRBJ2-1; TRBD1 matches 8 bases. The germline V gene has CDR1 LGHDT and CDR2 YNNKEL (reference sequence). The length of the CDR3 is 15 residues. J gave up 0 bases and V 5 bases, and 3 bases lay outside the gene matches. The CDR3 DNA reads as TGTGCCAGCAGCAGGGACAGGTCCTCCTACAATGAGCAGTTCTTC. Translation gives CASSRDRSSYNEQFF.

The rearrangement joins TRBV6-6 to TRBJ1-5; D remains ambiguous. The V end was cut by 3 bases, the J end by 3 bases, with 9 bases between. The CDR3 extends over 14 amino acids. CDR1 is MNHNY, CDR2 SVGAGI, per germline (reference sequence). The CDR3 is CASSYAEDNQPQHF. CDR3 nucleotides: TGTGCCAGCAGTTATGCGGAGGACAATCAGCCCCAGCATTTT.